This T cell receptor (beta chain) is drawn from a study of monozygotic twins with cystic fibrosis. The wider study: Libraries were built from roughly 3 micrograms of fragmented DNA using around 15 PCR cycles.

This table comes from immunoSEQ multiplex PCR, and its TCRdb copy is limited to in-frame clones, with some not included. The profile shows over 30,000 clones, roughly 66% of them singletons. Per the germline V gene, CDR1 is SQVTM and CDR2 is ANQGSEA. J lost 1 base, V lost 6 bases, and 8 bases had no gene match. The CDR3 is 15 amino acids. General study points: Unrelated CF individuals shared fewer identical clonotypes than monozygotic CF twins.

This clone appeared a single time. Its antigen is not known. This clonotype was obtained from a girl aged 5-17 years with cystic fibrosis. What was sequenced was blood. The chain is built from TRBV29-1 and TRBJ2-4; 8 bases match TRBD1. Here the CDR3 reads CSVRTGSSAKNIQYF. The CDR3 nucleotides are TGCAGCGTGAGGACAGGGAGTTCGGCCAAAAACATTCAGTACTTC.